This TCR beta chain was recovered during a study of T cell changes during pregnancy in multiple sclerosis. The protocol was immunoSEQ multiplex PCR, while the TCRdb copy is restricted to in-frame clones and leaves out a portion. The sample includes tens of thousands of clones, 90% of them seen just once. The material was peripheral blood, obtained in the third trimester of pregnancy. This receptor was identified in a female donor in good health, enrolled as a control in a pregnancy study.

The CDR3 protein is CASSSGLADPGEQFF. CDR3 sequence (DNA): TGTGCCAGCAGCTCGGGACTAGCGGACCCCGGGGAGCAGTTCTTC. V usage is TRBV11-3 and J usage is TRBJ2-1, with 11 bases that match TRBD2. In germline, CDR1 is SGHNT, CDR2 YENEEA. Trimming removed 4 bases from V and 10 bases from J; junction bases left unmatched: 9. This CDR3 comprises 15 residues.